A single sample is the source of the 9 T cell receptor beta chains below, sequenced in a study of shared clonotypes between healthy human individuals (dated by TCRdb to about 2020). The method was the immunoSEQ multiplex PCR assay. Not all clones reach the TCRdb copy of this immuneACCESS table, which keeps in-frame sequences only. Checked studies attribute under half of the gap to unresolved V genes and leave the rest unexplained. This sample has about 560,000 clones in its table, and 70% to 80% of those were observed once. More than 10% of the sample belongs to the ten largest clones. Source material: PBMCs. The receptors were gathered from a woman in her forties in good health. Some clones in this sample may be carry-over from other donors' samples.

J is TRBJ2-3 and V is TRBV27, with 7 positions matching TRBD2. CDR1 is MNHEY, CDR2 SMNVEV, per germline (reference sequence). V was clipped by 5 bases and J by 1 base; unmatched bases: 15. The CDR3 consists of 18 residues. The CDR3, as DNA: TGTGCCAGCAGTCACGGAGGGGCGGCTAGCGGTCGCACAGATACGCAGTATTTT. It is translated as CASSHGGAASGRTDTQYF.

This chain uses TRBV30 with TRBJ2-7; 11 bases map to TRBD1. CDR3 size: 15 residues. CDR1 and CDR2 (germline): GTSNPN, SVGIG (reference sequence). V lost 1 base, J lost 0 bases, and 2 bases stayed unmatched. The chain's CDR3 is CAWSAGQGASYEQYF. CDR3 nucleotide sequence: TGTGCCTGGAGTGCCGGACAGGGGGCCTCCTACGAGCAGTACTTC. The whole variable domain, filled in from reference TRBV30 and TRBJ2-7, reads SQTIHQWPATLVQPVGSPLSLECTVEGTSNPNLYWYRQAAGRGLQLLFYSVGIGQISSEVPQNLSASRPQDRQFILSSKKLLLSDSGFYLCAWSAGQGASYEQYFGPGTRLTVT.

This clone was seen a single time. The J gene is TRBJ1-4, the V gene TRBV6-1; 7 bases are shared with TRBD1. The CDR3 has 15 residues. Germline V gives CDR1 MNHNS, CDR2 SASEGT. V shed 6 bases, J shed 7 bases, and the junction held 11 bases outside the gene matches. The CDR3 region has the DNA TGTGCCAGCAGCCCCCAGACAGGGTCTGGTGAAAAACTGTTTTTT. Its translation: CASSPQTGSGEKLFF.

This clone was observed a few times. Other DNA sequences in the same sample also yield this CDR3. The chain employs TRBV5-1 and TRBJ2-7, with 7 bases matching TRBD1. V lost 0 bases, J lost 3 bases, and 3 bases stayed unmatched. The germline CDR1 and CDR2 sequences are SGHRS and YFSETQ. This CDR3 comprises 14 residues. CDR3 coding DNA: TGCGCCAGCAGCTTGGGGACAGGAGGCTACGAGCAGTACTTC. Its protein is CASSLGTGGYEQYF.

Points on this clone: The likely explanation is a read error, given a far larger clone one base away. The sample has other DNA sequences that encode this CDR3 too. V usage is TRBV5-4 and J usage is TRBJ1-5; no clear D gene. The length of the CDR3 is 19 residues. The ends were cut back, 5 bases at V and 0 bases at J, with 24 bases in the middle. In germline, CDR1 is SGHNT, CDR2 YYREEE (reference sequence). CDR3 sequence reads: CASSCGRIGPLYSNQPQHF. CDR3 nucleotide sequence: TGTGCCAGCAGTTGCGGGCGGATCGGGCCCCTTTATAGCAATCAGCCCCAGCATTTT.

About this clone: The sample carries other DNA sequences with the same CDR3. This sequence joins TRBV5-1 and TRBJ2-2; 8 bases match TRBD2. The CDR3 loop spans 15 amino acids. Germline CDR1 is SGHRS and CDR2 is YFSETQ. J lost 3 bases, V lost 2 bases, and 3 bases had no gene match. CDR3 protein: CASSLTGGYTGELFF. The CDR3 DNA follows: TGCGCCAGCAGCTTAACGGGAGGGTACACCGGGGAGCTGTTTTTT. Supplemented by reference TRBV5-1 and TRBJ2-2, the full variable domain reads KAGVTQTPRYLIKTRGQQVTLSCSPISGHRSVSWYQQTPGQGLQFLFEYFSETQRNKGNFPGRFSGRQFSNSRSEMNVSTLELGDSALYLCASSLTGGYTGELFFGEGSRLTVL.

This chain uses TRBV7-9 with TRBJ2-7; 13 bases agree with TRBD2. This CDR3 is built from 15 residues. V lost 5 bases, J lost 7 bases, and 8 bases stayed unmatched. The germline CDR1 and CDR2 sequences are SEHNR and FQNEAQ (reference sequence). The DNA for the CDR3 is TGTGCCAGCAGCCACACTAGCGGGAGGGCCCGGGAGCAGTACTTC. It yields the protein CASSHTSGRAREQYF.

In its sample, this clone was seen a few times. The chain employs TRBV5-1 and TRBJ2-5; D gene uncertain. This CDR3 has 13 amino acids. V lost 1 base and J lost 6, with 10 bases in between. Germline V CDR1 and CDR2: SGHRS, YFSETQ. CDR3 sequence (DNA): TGCGCCAGCAGCTTGCACAGTACCCAGACCCAGTACTTC. This sequence encodes CASSLHSTQTQYF.

This chain joins TRBV19 and TRBJ1-5; TRBD1 agrees at 9 bases. Trimming took 4 bases from V and 2 from J; bases not matched to a gene: 3. Germline CDR1 is LNHDA and CDR2 is SQIVND (reference sequence). This CDR3 has 15 residues. CDR3 sequence reads: CASSRDRVGNQPQHF. The CDR3 coding sequence is TGTGCCAGTAGTAGGGACAGGGTCGGCAATCAGCCCCAGCATTTT.